Presented here are 23 T cell receptor beta chains from one specimen sequenced in a study of cytomegalovirus exposure and HLA in healthy donors. The PCR ran on 60 Vbeta and 13 Jbeta primers. Sequencing used immunoSEQ multiplex PCR; TCRdb keeps in-frame clones, though not all of them. There are some 160,000 clones in the sample; roughly 82% occur only once, and roughly 6.5% lies in the top ten. The source material was PBMCs. The receptors come from a man aged 50 or older in good health and CMV-seropositive.

The sample holds a few counts of this clone. The rearrangement joins TRBV6-1 to TRBJ1-5, with D possibly TRBD1 on 5 matching bases. From germline, CDR1 is MNHNS and CDR2 SASEGT. The CDR3 is 14 amino acids. V lost 5 bases to trimming and J lost 6 bases, with 14 bases between them. Here the CDR3 DNA reads TGTGCCAGCAGTATAGTAGGGGAGGGTCAGCCCCAGCATTTT. It specifies CASSIVGEGQPQHF.

The chain combines TRBV19 with TRBJ2-3, with 12 bases lining up with TRBD2. CDR3 length equals 16 residues. V was clipped by 4 bases and J by 3 bases; unmatched bases: 5. CDR1 and CDR2 (germline): LNHDA, SQIVND (reference sequence). CDR3 sequence: CASSTLAGGRTDTQYF. The CDR3 nucleotides are TGTGCCAGTAGTACCCTAGCGGGGGGGCGGACAGATACGCAGTATTTT.

The chain joins TRBV9 to TRBJ2-3; 11 bases map to TRBD2. The CDR3 extends over 16 amino acids. Germline CDR1 SGDLS, CDR2 YYNGEE. The V segment lost 3 bases and the J segment 5 bases; nucleotides outside the gene matches: 8. CDR3 protein: CASSELSGGAGDTQYF. The CDR3 coding sequence is TGTGCCAGCAGCGAACTTAGCGGGGGGGCAGGAGATACGCAGTATTTT. Supplemented by reference TRBV9 and TRBJ2-3, the full variable domain reads DSGVTQTPKHLITATGQRVTLRCSPRSGDLSVYWYQQSLDQGLQFLIQYYNGEERAKGNILERFSAQQFPDLHSELNLSSLELGDSALYFCASSELSGGAGDTQYFGPGTRLTVL.

The chain joins TRBV6-5 to TRBJ1-1, with 7 nucleotides matching TRBD1. After removal of 8 bases from V and 1 base from J, the junction contained 4 bases not matched to a gene. Looked up from germline, CDR1 is MNHEY and CDR2 is SVGAGI. CDR3 length: 13 residues. In DNA, the CDR3 is TGTGCCAGCGGCAGGGGGGAGAACACTGAAGCTTTCTTT. Its translation is CASGRGENTEAFF.

This chain connects TRBV6-6 to TRBJ2-3, with 7 bases identical to TRBD2. CDR1 and CDR2 (germline): MNHNY, SVGAGI (reference sequence). The V segment lost 8 bases and the J segment 0 bases; nucleotides outside the gene matches: 5. CDR3 length: 14 amino acids. Here the CDR3 reads CASGIGGSTDTQYF. DNA for the CDR3: TGTGCCAGCGGAATCGGGGGGAGCACAGATACGCAGTATTTT.

V and J are TRBV4-1 and TRBJ2-3; 8 nucleotides line up with TRBD1. The CDR3 is 16 residues long. V gave up 2 bases and J gave up 2 bases; unmatched junction bases: 6. The germline gives CDR1 MGHRA, CDR2 YSYEKL. The CDR3 reads CASSQSGQGVTDTQYF. The CDR3, as DNA: TGCGCCAGCAGCCAATCCGGACAGGGTGTCACAGATACGCAGTATTTT.

The chain couples TRBV6-4 to TRBJ1-5; D is ambiguous. Per the germline V gene, CDR1 is MRHNA and CDR2 is SNTAGT. Trimming cost V 10 bases and J 4 bases, with 17 bases left between them. The CDR3 spans 14 residues. The CDR3 sequence is CATYLMRRNQPQHF. Written as DNA, the CDR3 is TGTGCCACCTATCTTATGAGGAGAAATCAGCCCCAGCATTTT.

The chain uses TRBV19 and TRBJ2-7, with D possibly matching TRBD1 (6 bases). This CDR3 comprises 17 residues. Between the trimmed V and J ends, which lost 0 bases and 1 base, there was a span of 16 bases. Germline V gene sequence: CDR1 LNHDA, CDR2 SQIVND (reference sequence). CDR3 region: CASSIDFGGSLSYEQYF. CDR3 coding DNA: TGTGCCAGTAGTATAGATTTTGGGGGCAGTTTATCCTACGAGCAGTACTTC. The full variable domain, its missing parts supplied by reference TRBV19 and TRBJ2-7, is DGGITQSPKYLFRKEGQNVTLSCEQNLNHDAMYWYRQDPGQGLRLIYYSQIVNDFQKGDIAEGYSVSREKKESFPLTVTSAQKNPTAFYLCASSIDFGGSLSYEQYFGPGTRLTVT.

This clone was seen a handful of times. This chain joins TRBV28 and TRBJ1-1; unclear D gene. The CDR3 consists of 12 residues. V lost 6 bases, J lost 7 bases, and 12 bases lay in between. CDR1 and CDR2 (germline): MDHEN, SYDVKM. CDR3 protein: CASRRGVDEAFF. The DNA for the CDR3 is TGTGCCAGCAGGCGCGGGGTTGATGAAGCTTTCTTT.

The chain carries TRBV9 and TRBJ1-1; 10 bases match TRBD1. Germline V gives CDR1 SGDLS, CDR2 YYNGEE. V trimming: 3 bases; J trimming: 3 bases; junction bases outside the gene matches: 5. The CDR3 consists of 15 residues. This CDR3 reads CASSGLGQGDTEAFF. The CDR3 DNA is TGTGCCAGCAGCGGGCTCGGACAGGGGGACACTGAAGCTTTCTTT.

J is TRBJ1-2 and V is TRBV4-1; possibly TRBD1 for D (5 bases). Trimming stripped 1 base from V and 4 bases from J, with 16 bases between. The CDR3 totals 16 residues. Germline V gene lookup returns CDR1 MGHRA and CDR2 YSYEKL. The CDR3 protein is CASSQAAGGTIYGYTF. CDR3 sequence (DNA): TGCGCCAGCAGCCAAGCCGCGGGGGGAACTATCTATGGCTACACCTTC.

V usage is TRBV27 and J usage is TRBJ2-5; 7 nucleotides line up with TRBD1. V lost 4 bases to trimming and J lost 7 bases; unmatched junction nucleotides: 15. Per germline, CDR1 MNHEY and CDR2 SMNVEV (reference sequence). CDR3 length: 16 amino acids. As DNA, the CDR3 is TGTGCCAGCAGTTCGTTTGTTACAGGGGCCGTGGGGACCCAGTACTTC. Encoded protein: CASSSFVTGAVGTQYF.

V and J are TRBV27 and TRBJ1-2, with D perhaps matching TRBD1 (5 bases). There are 14 residues in the CDR3. Germline CDR1 reads MNHEY; CDR2 reads SMNVEV (reference sequence). V dropped 5 bases and J dropped 4 bases, with 14 bases sitting between them. The CDR3 sequence is CASSRRQSVYGYTF. DNA for the CDR3: TGTGCCAGCAGTCGACGACAGAGCGTCTATGGCTACACCTTC.

The gene calls are TRBV5-1 and TRBJ1-2; the D is unclear. There are 15 residues in the CDR3. Per germline, CDR1 SGHRS and CDR2 YFSETQ. The V end lost 0 bases, the J end lost 7 bases, and 16 bases lay between the germline ends. CDR3 DNA: TGCGCCAGCAGCTTGGTTCCACTCTCGACGGGTGGCTACACCTTC. Its protein is CASSLVPLSTGGYTF.

This chain joins TRBV21-1 and TRBJ2-7; TRBD2, as called in the table, went unchecked against the DNA. TRBV21-1 is classified as a pseudogene. The CDR3 has 16 amino acids. CDR3 residues: CASPEAGSTLSYEQYV. CDR3 DNA sequence: TGTGCCAGCCCCGAAGCGGGCAGCACCCTGTCCTACGAGCAGTACGTC.

The table lists this clone with a few counts. The CDR3 coding sequence is TGTGCCAGCAGCCCCCGACGCGGGAGCACAGATACGCAGTATTTT. Translated: CASSPRRGSTDTQYF. The gene calls are TRBV5-6 and TRBJ2-3; perhaps TRBD2 as D (5 bases). V gave up 4 bases and J gave up 0 bases, with 12 bases separating them. CDR3 size: 15 residues. The germline gives CDR1 SGHDT, CDR2 YYEEEE. Together with reference TRBV5-6 and TRBJ2-3, the CDR3 gives the full variable domain: DAGVTQSPTHLIKTRGQQVTLRCSPKSGHDTVSWYQQALGQGPQFIFQYYEEEERQRGNFPDRFSGHQFPNYSSELNVNALLLGDSALYLCASSPRRGSTDTQYFGPGTRLTVL.

This chain uses TRBV7-6 with TRBJ1-3; D unresolved. CDR1 SGHVS and CDR2 FNYEAQ come from the germline V gene. Trimming removed 0 bases from V and 4 bases from J, with 10 bases in between. The CDR3 covers 15 residues. The CDR3 DNA is TGTGCCAGCAGCTTAGCCAAGTTAGAAGGAAACACCATATATTTT. It specifies CASSLAKLEGNTIYF.

The genes are TRBV11-3 and TRBJ1-1; D is uncertain. The CDR3 runs to 14 residues. Germline V gene sequence: CDR1 SGHNT, CDR2 YENEEA. Trimming pared 5 bases from V and 1 base from J, leaving 11 bases between. CDR3 nucleotides: TGTGCCAGCAGCCTCCGGGGATCGAACACTGAAGCTTTCTTT. Amino acids: CASSLRGSNTEAFF.

This chain links TRBV5-1 with TRBJ2-6; 11 bases agree with TRBD2. V gave up 6 bases and J gave up 4 bases; unmatched junction bases: 12. The CDR3 consists of 18 residues. In germline, CDR1 is SGHRS, CDR2 YFSETQ. The CDR3: CASNLPTSGVGGANVLTF. In DNA, the CDR3 is TGCGCCAGCAATCTCCCGACTAGCGGGGTGGGAGGGGCCAACGTCCTGACTTTC.

Here the CDR3 reads CASSLEVTGTYGYTF. CDR3 DNA sequence: TGCGCCAGCAGCTTGGAAGTGACAGGGACATATGGCTACACCTTC. The chain joins TRBV5-1 to TRBJ1-2, with 7 bases fitting TRBD1. Germline V gives CDR1 SGHRS, CDR2 YFSETQ. With V trimmed by 0 bases and J by 5 bases, 7 bases remained unmatched. This CDR3 spans 15 amino acids.

The chain uses TRBV7-2 and TRBJ1-5; D is unresolved. CDR3 length: 18 amino acids. Trimming removed 1 base at V and 3 bases at J, with 19 bases between. Germline assignment: CDR1 SGHTA and CDR2 FQGNSA. The CDR3 coding sequence is TGTGCCAGCAGCTTAGAAGCACCATTCCAAAGCCCCAATCAGCCCCAGCATTTT. Translation gives CASSLEAPFQSPNQPQHF.

J is TRBJ1-5 and V is TRBV19; 8 bases are shared with TRBD1. CDR1 is LNHDA, CDR2 SQIVND, per germline (reference sequence). The CDR3 loop spans 16 amino acids. J was trimmed by 4 bases and V by 7 bases; bases with no gene match: 12. CDR3 bases: TGTGCCAGTACCGAATTGACAGGGGAAAAAAATCAGCCCCAGCATTTT. Protein product: CASTELTGEKNQPQHF.

The chain couples TRBV27 to TRBJ2-7, with a weak D call TRBD1 (8 bases). The germline CDR1 and CDR2 sequences are MNHEY and SMNVEV (reference sequence). The CDR3 is 14 amino acids. V gave up 5 bases and J gave up 6 bases, with 17 bases separating them. CDR3 residues: CASSPRQGRGEQYF. The CDR3 DNA reads TGTGCCAGCAGTCCCAGACAGGGGAGGGGCGAGCAGTACTTC.